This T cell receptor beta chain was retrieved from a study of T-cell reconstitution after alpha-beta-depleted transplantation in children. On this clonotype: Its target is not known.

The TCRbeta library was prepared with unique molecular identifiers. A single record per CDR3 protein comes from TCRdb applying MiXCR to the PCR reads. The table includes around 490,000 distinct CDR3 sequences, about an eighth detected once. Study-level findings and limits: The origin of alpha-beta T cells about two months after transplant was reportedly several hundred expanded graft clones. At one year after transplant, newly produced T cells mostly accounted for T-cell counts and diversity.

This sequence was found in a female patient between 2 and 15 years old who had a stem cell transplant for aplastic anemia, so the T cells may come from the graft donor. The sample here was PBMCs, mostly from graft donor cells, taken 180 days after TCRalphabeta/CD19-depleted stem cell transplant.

CDR3 sequence (DNA): TGTGCCAGCAGTCCCCAAGGGTTAAGCTCCTATAATTCACCCCTCCACTTT. Translating it yields CASSPQGLSSYNSPLHF. The chain joins TRBV28 to TRBJ1-6; D not resolved. CDR1 MDHEN and CDR2 SYDVKM come from the germline V gene. Between the trimmed V and J ends, which lost 5 bases and 0 bases, there was a span of 14 bases. The CDR3 totals 17 residues.